A selection of T cell receptor beta chains follows, all from one sample in a study of blood T cell repertoires in COVID-19. The assay was immunoSEQ multiplex PCR, and TCRdb's table has in-frame clones only and misses some. The sample carries 30,000 to 35,000 clones, around nine tenths recorded once. Material: peripheral blood. All receptors come from a man aged 65 to 79 with acute or convalescent COVID-19. Both conserved end residues are part of each CDR3. The D gene is left open where the match is weak.

TRBV6-1	TRBJ1-1	TRBD1	CASSDPATGSTEAFF	TGTGCCAGCAGTGACCCCGCGACAGGGAGCACTGAAGCTTTCTTT
TRBV30	TRBJ2-5	TRBD2	CAWSGGGSQYF	TGTGCCTGGAGTGGGGGGGGGAGCCAGTACTTC
TRBV14	TRBJ2-7	NA	CASSRSEGEQYF	TGTGCCAGCAGCCGGTCTGAGGGCGAGCAGTACTTC
TRBV5-1	TRBJ2-6	NA	CASRTGSGANVLTF	TGCGCCAGCAGAACAGGGTCTGGGGCCAACGTCCTGACTTTC
TRBV4-3	TRBJ1-2	TRBD1	CASSQLSQGAGAGYTF	TGCGCCAGCAGCCAACTCTCACAGGGGGCGGGTGCTGGCTACACCTTC
TRBV5-1	TRBJ2-3	NA	CASSARQGTDTQYF	TGCGCCAGCAGTGCTCGACAGGGCACAGATACGCAGTATTTT
TRBV5-1	TRBJ2-1	TRBD1	CASSPDRAGNEQFF	TGCGCCAGCAGCCCTGACAGGGCGGGCAATGAGCAGTTCTTC
TRBV18	TRBJ1-2	TRBD1	CASSLDLGQNYGYTF	TGTGCCAGCTCGCTCGACCTGGGACAGAACTATGGCTACACCTTC
TRBV3-1/TRBV3-2	TRBJ1-2	NA	CASSQTFARVYYGYTF	TGTGCCAGCAGCCAGACTTTTGCCAGGGTTTACTATGGCTACACCTTC
TRBV30	TRBJ1-1	NA	CAWSVFDSEAFF	TGTGCCTGGAGTGTCTTTGACAGTGAAGCTTTCTTT
TRBV4-3	TRBJ2-5	NA	CASSLSSAVGTQYF	TGCGCCAGCAGCCTCTCCTCGGCGGTGGGGACCCAGTACTTC
TRBV10-3	TRBJ2-5	TRBD1	CAISDEQGAVETQYF	TGTGCCATCAGTGACGAACAGGGGGCTGTGGAGACCCAGTACTTC
TRBV6-1	TRBJ1-5	NA	CASSDTGLNDQPQHF	TGTGCCAGCAGTGATACAGGGTTAAATGATCAGCCCCAGCATTTT
TRBV23-1	TRBJ1-2	NA	CASSQSEDNYGYTF	TGCGCCAGCAGTCAATCCGAGGATAACTATGGCTACACCTTC